This TCR beta chain stems from a study of cytomegalovirus exposure and HLA in healthy donors. TCRdb's table, derived via immunoSEQ multiplex PCR, lists solely in-frame clones and lacks some. The sample has some 200,000 clones; about nine tenths are singletons. CDR3 size: 11 residues. With 4 bases removed from V and 8 bases from J, the gap between germline ends came to 11 bases. CDR1 and CDR2 (germline): SQVTM, ANQGSEA. Points on this clone: Its antigen is not known.

Whole-study results and caveats: In vitro, three CMV-associated chains proved specific for CMV antigens. Subsequent analysis found a tendency for first-cohort TCR clusters to co-occur within the 120 or so validation repertoires.

The sample consisted of PBMCs. V gene TRBV29-1 combines with J gene TRBJ1-2, with unresolved D. The source of this sequence is a man aged 25-40 years in good health and CMV-seropositive. CDR3 sequence (DNA): TGCAGCGTTGTGATGGCAGCCGGCTACACCTTC. Protein sequence: CSVVMAAGYTF.